Below, 29 T cell receptor beta chains from the same sample are listed, as sequenced in a study of neoadjuvant anti-PD-1 for oral cavity cancer. Assay: immunoSEQ multiplex PCR; the TCRdb copy retains only in-frame clones and omits some. The sample contains 15,000 to 20,000 clones, about 70% of which appear only once. This sample comprised PBMCs, obtained before nivolumab (anti-PD-1) treatment. These receptors were collected from a person between 35 and 79 years old with oral cavity squamous cell carcinoma.

This chain connects TRBV9 to TRBJ2-3, with a possible D match to TRBD1 (6 bases). The V gene lost 1 base and the J gene lost 0 bases, with 15 bases spanning the gap. The CDR3 is made up of 17 amino acids. Per germline, CDR1 SGDLS and CDR2 YYNGEE. CDR3 loop: CASSVRPQGISTDTQYF. CDR3 DNA: TGTGCCAGCAGCGTAAGGCCCCAGGGGATTAGCACAGATACGCAGTATTTT.

The chain is built from TRBV7-9 and TRBJ1-2; TRBD1 might be the D (5 bases). The CDR3 consists of 13 residues. The V and J ends lost 7 bases and 6 bases respectively, with 15 bases between them. CDR1 and CDR2 from the germline V gene are SEHNR and FQNEAQ (reference sequence). The CDR3 protein is CASTDVGVHGYTF. The CDR3, as DNA: TGTGCCAGCACCGACGTAGGGGTGCATGGCTACACCTTC.

V and J are TRBV15 and TRBJ2-7; D gene unclear. The CDR3 extends over 15 amino acids. Germline CDR1 and CDR2: LNHNV and YYDKDF (reference sequence). V was pared by 0 bases and J by 5 bases, with 14 bases between. The CDR3 sequence is CATSREAGQVDEQYF. The CDR3 region has the DNA TGTGCCACCAGCAGAGAAGCAGGCCAGGTGGACGAGCAGTACTTC.

Here the CDR3 reads CASSEEIQSFGTEAFF. As DNA, the CDR3 is TGTGCCAGCAGTGAAGAAATACAGTCGTTTGGCACTGAAGCTTTCTTT. This chain uses TRBV6-1 with TRBJ1-1; D not resolved. The germline V gene encodes CDR1 MNHNS and CDR2 SASEGT. Trimming removed 1 base at V and 4 bases at J, with 16 bases between. CDR3 length: 16 amino acids.

The CDR3 here is CASGWGYNEQFF. Here the CDR3 DNA reads TGTGCCAGCGGATGGGGTTACAATGAGCAGTTCTTC. The chain carries TRBV14 and TRBJ2-1; no clear D gene. The germline V and J ends were trimmed by 8 bases and 4 bases, with 9 bases remaining between them. The germline gives CDR1 SGHDN, CDR2 FVKESK. CDR3 length equals 12 residues.

The chain couples TRBV19 to TRBJ2-3; no reliable D call. Trimming took 2 bases from V and 0 from J, leaving 6 bases between them. This CDR3 has 14 residues. CDR1 is LNHDA, CDR2 SQIVND, per germline (reference sequence). This CDR3 reads CASSIQVSTDTQYF. CDR3 sequence (DNA): TGTGCCAGTAGTATACAGGTTAGCACAGATACGCAGTATTTT.

The genes are TRBV10-3 and TRBJ1-2; TRBD1 matches 7 bases. The junction had 7 bases not matched to a gene; V was cut back by 4 bases and J by 2 bases. Germline CDR1 and CDR2: ENHRY and SYGVKD. The CDR3 runs 15 residues. CDR3 sequence reads: CAISGGTDMNYGYTF. CDR3 nucleotides: TGTGCCATCAGTGGAGGGACAGATATGAACTATGGCTACACCTTC.

For the CDR3, the DNA is TGTGCCAGCAGCCGTGGGGGGGGCTGGAACACTGAAGCTTTCTTT. This translates into CASSRGGGWNTEAFF. The chain uses TRBV5-6 and TRBJ1-1, with D possibly TRBD1 on 6 matching bases. CDR3 length equals 15 residues. Trimming took off 4 bases at V and 1 base at J, with 14 bases between the two ends. Germline CDR1 is SGHDT and CDR2 is YYEEEE.

This clone was picked up a small number of times. The chain carries TRBV6-5 and TRBJ1-1; 8 bases fit TRBD1. With V trimmed by 6 bases and J by 7 bases, 4 bases remained unmatched. The V gene's germline CDR1 is MNHEY and CDR2 SVGAGI. CDR3 length: 12 amino acids. DNA for the CDR3: TGTGCCAGCAGCCCCGGACAGGGTGAAGCTTTCTTT. Its translation is CASSPGQGEAFF.

This clone appeared a few times. The J gene is TRBJ1-5, the V gene TRBV2; D not certain. In germline, CDR1 is SNHLY, CDR2 FYNNEI. The CDR3 runs to 13 residues. Trimming shortened V by 7 bases and J by 7 bases, and 14 bases separated the two germline ends. The CDR3 DNA is TGTGCCAGCACAGGTTTCCTCGTGCAGCCCCAGCATTTT. It is translated as CASTGFLVQPQHF.

The rearrangement links TRBV6-1 to TRBJ2-2; D unclear. Germline-derived CDR1 and CDR2 are MNHNS and SASEGT. V was cut by 8 bases and J by 1 base, with 11 bases left in between. This CDR3 comprises 14 residues. The CDR3 bases are TGTGCCAGCCGGGCCCGAGAGAACACCGGGGAGCTGTTTTTT. Its translation: CASRARENTGELFF.

The chain employs TRBV6-1 and TRBJ2-7; maybe TRBD2 (5 bases). The germline V gene encodes CDR1 MNHNS and CDR2 SASEGT. The CDR3 is 14 amino acids. Between the trimmed V and J ends, which lost 5 bases and 0 bases, there was a span of 11 bases. The DNA of the CDR3 is TGTGCCAGCAGTTCGGAGGTTGCCTCCTACGAGCAGTACTTC. This sequence encodes CASSSEVASYEQYF.

The chain employs TRBV15 and TRBJ2-2; maybe TRBD1 (5 bases). Trimming pared 3 bases from V and 4 bases from J, leaving 9 bases between. Germline V gene data show CDR1 as LNHNV and CDR2 as YYDKDF (reference sequence). The CDR3 covers 14 residues. CDR3 DNA sequence: TGTGCCACCAGCAGGACAGTGGGCACCGGGGAGCTGTTTTTT. Residues: CATSRTVGTGELFF.

The table lists this clone with a few counts. This sequence joins TRBV30 and TRBJ2-1, with 12 bases fitting TRBD2. The CDR3 covers 16 residues. With V trimmed by 1 base and J by 7 bases, 8 bases remained unmatched. Germline loops: CDR1 GTSNPN, CDR2 SVGIG (reference sequence). CDR3: CAWSDLSSGRGNEQFF. As DNA, the CDR3 is TGTGCCTGGAGTGACCTCTCTAGCGGGAGGGGGAATGAGCAGTTCTTC.

This chain connects TRBV30 to TRBJ1-4; D unclear. The length of the CDR3 is 13 residues. CDR1 is GTSNPN and CDR2 is SVGIG in the germline V gene (reference sequence). The V end was cut by 3 bases, the J end by 4 bases, with 9 bases between. Here the CDR3 reads CAWSRDFNEKLFF. The CDR3, as DNA: TGTGCCTGGAGCAGAGATTTTAATGAAAAACTGTTTTTT.

The gene calls are TRBV2 and TRBJ2-3, with 11 bases fitting TRBD2. The CDR3 contains 16 residues. Germline CDR1 is SNHLY and CDR2 is FYNNEI. V shed 5 bases, J shed 2 bases, and the junction held 6 bases outside the gene matches. The CDR3 sequence is CASSHPGLADTDTQYF. For the CDR3, the DNA is TGTGCCAGCAGTCACCCGGGACTAGCGGACACAGATACGCAGTATTTT.

This clone appeared once. The V gene is TRBV30, the J gene TRBJ1-4; D gene ambiguous. V dropped 0 bases and J dropped 5 bases, with 13 bases sitting between them. The CDR3 runs 15 residues. CDR1 is GTSNPN, CDR2 SVGIG, per germline (reference sequence). The CDR3 loop is CAWSVAVQLNEKLFF. Here the CDR3 DNA reads TGTGCCTGGAGTGTAGCTGTCCAGCTCAATGAAAAACTGTTTTTT.

V and J are TRBV16 and TRBJ1-1; no clear D. The CDR3 sequence is 13 residues long. Germline V gene sequence: CDR1 KGHSY, CDR2 FQNENV. V was shortened by 2 bases and J by 1 base, with 5 bases between the two germline ends. The DNA for the CDR3 is TGTGCCAGCAGCCAAGGAGGGAACACTGAAGCTTTCTTT. Translation gives CASSQGGNTEAFF.

The V call is TRBV11-2, the J call TRBJ2-2; 9 positions match TRBD2. There are 15 residues in the CDR3. Germline trimming cut 5 bases from V and 8 bases from J; bases unmatched to any gene: 9. Germline CDR1 and CDR2: SGHAT and FQNNGV. CDR3 in amino acids: CASSQLAGGSGELFF. CDR3 DNA: TGTGCCAGCAGCCAACTGGCGGGAGGGTCGGGGGAGCTGTTTTTT.

This clone was observed a handful of times. V usage is TRBV15 and J usage is TRBJ2-7, with 8 bases that match TRBD1. V lost 5 bases, J lost 6 bases, and 12 bases stayed unmatched. The CDR3 contains 15 residues. Germline assignment: CDR1 LNHNV and CDR2 YYDKDF (reference sequence). The CDR3 spells CATSRKTGDWGEQYF. The CDR3 nucleotides read TGTGCCACCAGCCGGAAGACAGGGGACTGGGGCGAGCAGTACTTC.

This clone was detected once. This chain joins TRBV9 and TRBJ2-1, with TRBD2 matching 8 bases. Per the germline V gene, CDR1 is SGDLS and CDR2 is YYNGEE. The CDR3 totals 15 residues. After removal of 0 bases from V and 8 bases from J, the junction contained 7 bases not matched to a gene. The CDR3 spells CASSVGVSGMDEQFF. In DNA, the CDR3 is TGTGCCAGCAGCGTAGGAGTTAGCGGGATGGATGAGCAGTTCTTC. The variable domain in full, completed from reference TRBV9 and TRBJ2-1, reads DSGVTQTPKHLITATGQRVTLRCSPRSGDLSVYWYQQSLDQGLQFLIQYYNGEERAKGNILERFSAQQFPDLHSELNLSSLELGDSALYFCASSVGVSGMDEQFFGPGTRLTVL.

The rearrangement uses TRBV4-1 and TRBJ1-1; D gene ambiguous. The CDR3 is 12 residues long. V dropped 0 bases and J dropped 10 bases, with 9 bases sitting between them. Germline loops: CDR1 MGHRA, CDR2 YSYEKL. CDR3 region: CASSQDVGRAFF. The CDR3 nucleotides are TGCGCCAGCAGCCAAGATGTCGGGAGAGCTTTCTTT.

The rearrangement links TRBV9 to TRBJ2-3; maybe TRBD2 (5 bases). CDR3 length: 14 residues. Germline assignment: CDR1 SGDLS and CDR2 YYNGEE. The ends were cut back, 0 bases at V and 2 bases at J, with 7 bases in the middle. The CDR3: CASSVAGSTDTQYF. The CDR3, as DNA: TGTGCCAGCAGCGTAGCGGGATCCACAGATACGCAGTATTTT.

The V call is TRBV7-6, the J call TRBJ2-7, with D possibly being TRBD2 (6 bases). The CDR3 is made up of 15 amino acids. The V and J ends lost 5 bases and 2 bases respectively, with 16 bases between them. In germline, CDR1 is SGHVS, CDR2 FNYEAQ. The CDR3: CASSPSAGFPYEQYF. DNA of the CDR3: TGTGCCAGCAGCCCTTCGGCGGGGTTTCCCTACGAGCAGTACTTC.

The rearrangement joins TRBV7-3 to TRBJ2-5; the match to TRBD2 covers 7 bases. The CDR3 contains 15 residues. Germline loops: CDR1 SGHTA, CDR2 FQGTGA. Germline trimming cut 3 bases from V and 5 bases from J; bases unmatched to any gene: 9. Here the CDR3 reads CASSFLSGGVETQYF. CDR3 DNA: TGTGCCAGCAGCTTTCTCTCGGGAGGTGTGGAGACCCAGTACTTC.

There are a few counts of this clone. The chain couples TRBV2 to TRBJ2-7; D gene unclear. From germline, CDR1 is SNHLY and CDR2 FYNNEI. V lost 4 bases and J 0 bases, leaving 7 bases between the germline ends. The CDR3 covers 13 residues. CDR3 coding DNA: TGTGCCAGCAGTGTCGAATACTCCTACGAGCAGTACTTC. This sequence encodes CASSVEYSYEQYF. Combining the CDR3 with reference TRBV2 and TRBJ2-7 gives the whole variable domain EPEVTQTPSHQVTQMGQEVILRCVPISNHLYFYWYRQILGQKVEFLVSFYNNEISEKSEIFDDQFSVERPDGSNFTLKIRSTKLEDSAMYFCASSVEYSYEQYFGPGTRLTVT.

The rearrangement uses TRBV7-6 and TRBJ2-2, with 8 bases fitting TRBD2. The CDR3 is 19 residues long. Germline CDR1 reads SGHVS; CDR2 reads FNYEAQ. Trimming removed 4 bases from V and 3 bases from J; junction bases left unmatched: 16. The CDR3 DNA reads as TGTGCCAGCAGCTCCGCGGGACGGGCGGGACTAGGAGACACCGGGGAGCTGTTTTTT. Protein sequence: CASSSAGRAGLGDTGELFF.

This chain connects TRBV5-8 to TRBJ2-3, with 11 bases matching TRBD1. After removal of 2 bases from V and 5 bases from J, the junction contained 4 bases not matched to a gene. The CDR3 runs 15 residues. Germline V gene sequence: CDR1 SGHTS, CDR2 YDEGEE. CDR3 coding DNA: TGTGCCAGCAGCTTCCGGGACAGGGGGGTAGATACGCAGTATTTT. Residues: CASSFRDRGVDTQYF. The full variable domain, completed using reference TRBV5-8 and TRBJ2-3, is EAGVTQSPTHLIKTRGQQATLRCSPISGHTSVYWYQQALGLGLQFLLWYDEGEERNRGNFPPRFSGRQFPNYSSELNVNALELEDSALYLCASSFRDRGVDTQYFGPGTRLTVL.

This rearrangement joins TRBV29-1 to TRBJ2-4, with 8 bases lining up with TRBD2. With V trimmed by 0 bases and J by 1 base, 2 bases remained unmatched. CDR1 and CDR2 from the germline V gene are SQVTM and ANQGSEA. The CDR3 has 15 amino acids. CDR3 sequence (DNA): TGCAGCGTTGAAGACGCGGGAGGTGCCAAAAACATTCAGTACTTC. It is translated as CSVEDAGGAKNIQYF.